This T cell receptor (beta chain) was documented in a study of shared clonotypes between healthy human individuals. Whole-study findings and limits: Generally, naive subsets (rather than memory subsets) showed larger estimated richness.

CD45RO-negative, CCR7-positively selected cells formed the naive CD8 fraction, excluding terminally differentiated effector memory CD45RA+ cells. The CDR3 loop spans 15 amino acids. Germline CDR1 and CDR2: SSHAT and FNYEAQ (reference sequence). Points on this clone: The target antigen is unknown. One junction end disagrees with the germline gene, perhaps due to a read error.

Sequencing was performed with immunoSEQ multiplex PCR; in TCRdb, only in-frame clones are kept and a portion is missing. Of roughly 2 million clones listed, less than 95% are singletons. This chain links TRBV7-7 with TRBJ2-1; the D gene is possibly TRBD2 (6 bases). This sequence was found in a man in his late teens or twenties in good health. Sequences were obtained from naive CD8+ T cells sorted from blood. CDR3 sequence (DNA): TGTGCTAGCAGCTTAGTAGCGGTTAACTACAATGAGCAGTTCTTC. Its protein is CASSLVAVNYNEQFF.